This T cell receptor (beta chain) derives from a study of T cells in Graves' hyperthyroidism and ophthalmopathy. What was amplified from RNA transcripts were TCR beta CDR3 regions. TCR CDR3 regions were first amplified by RT-PCR with HTBI primers. TCRdb fed the multiplex PCR reads into MiXCR, producing one record per CDR3 protein. The sample holds 660,000 or so distinct CDR3 sequences, 45% seen once. For this clonotype: Its antigen is currently unknown.

Points from the study as a whole: Within blood appeared most thyroid clonotypes that had expanded above 0.001. The model identified upcoming ophthalmopathy a median 6.5 months ahead of onset.

Researchers barred patients who had uncontrolled infection, other autoimmune disease, pregnancy or lactation. V lost 1 base and J lost 5; bases outside the gene matches: 6. The CDR3 consists of 16 residues. CDR1 and CDR2 (germline): SGHVS, FQNEAQ. The V call is TRBV7-8, the J call TRBJ2-5; 11 bases align to TRBD2. Sequenced sample: peripheral blood or thyroid tissue (not recorded which). This receptor was taken from an adult man with Graves' disease, either hyperthyroidism or ophthalmopathy (not recorded which). The CDR3 spells CASSLEATSGKETQYF. The CDR3 bases are TGTGCCAGCAGCTTAGAGGCGACTAGCGGGAAGGAGACCCAGTACTTC. Full variable domain (remainder filled in from reference TRBV7-8 and TRBJ2-5): GAGVSQSPRYKVAKRGQDVALRCDPISGHVSLFWYQQALGQGPEFLTYFQNEAQLDKSGLPSDRFFAERPEGSVSTLKIQRTQQEDSAVYLCASSLEATSGKETQYFGPGTRLLVL.